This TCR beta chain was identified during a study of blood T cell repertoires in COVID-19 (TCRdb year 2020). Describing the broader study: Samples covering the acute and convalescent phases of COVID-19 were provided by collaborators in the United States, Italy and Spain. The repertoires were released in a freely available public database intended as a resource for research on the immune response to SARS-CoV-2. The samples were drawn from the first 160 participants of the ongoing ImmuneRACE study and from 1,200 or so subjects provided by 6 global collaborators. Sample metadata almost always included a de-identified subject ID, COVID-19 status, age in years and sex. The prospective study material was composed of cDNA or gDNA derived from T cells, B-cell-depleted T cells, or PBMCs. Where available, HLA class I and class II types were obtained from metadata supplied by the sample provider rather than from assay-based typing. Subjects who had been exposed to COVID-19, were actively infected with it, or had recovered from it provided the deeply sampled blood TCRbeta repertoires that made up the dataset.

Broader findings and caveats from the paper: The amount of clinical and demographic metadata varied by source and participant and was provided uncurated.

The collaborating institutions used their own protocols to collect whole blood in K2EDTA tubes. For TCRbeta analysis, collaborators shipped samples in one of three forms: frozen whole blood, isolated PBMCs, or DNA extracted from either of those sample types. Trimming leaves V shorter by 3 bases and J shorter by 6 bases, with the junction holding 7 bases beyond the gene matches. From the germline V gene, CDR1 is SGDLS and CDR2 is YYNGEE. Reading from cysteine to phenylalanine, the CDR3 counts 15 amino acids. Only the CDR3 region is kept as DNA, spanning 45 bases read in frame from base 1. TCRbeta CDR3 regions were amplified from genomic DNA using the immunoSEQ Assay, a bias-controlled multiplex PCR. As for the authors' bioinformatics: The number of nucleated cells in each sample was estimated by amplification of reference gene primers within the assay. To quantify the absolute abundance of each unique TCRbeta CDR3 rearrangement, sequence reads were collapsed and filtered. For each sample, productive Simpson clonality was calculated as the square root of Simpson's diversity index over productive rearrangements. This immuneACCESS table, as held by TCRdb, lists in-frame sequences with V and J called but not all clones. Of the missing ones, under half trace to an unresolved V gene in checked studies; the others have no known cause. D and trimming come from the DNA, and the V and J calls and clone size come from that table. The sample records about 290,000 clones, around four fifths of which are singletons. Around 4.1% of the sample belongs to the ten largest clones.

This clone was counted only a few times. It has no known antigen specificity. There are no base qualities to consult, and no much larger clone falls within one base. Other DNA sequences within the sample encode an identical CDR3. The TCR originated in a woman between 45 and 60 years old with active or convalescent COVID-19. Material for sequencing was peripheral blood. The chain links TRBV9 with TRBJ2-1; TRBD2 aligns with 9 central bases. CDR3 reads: CASSAPGLASNEQFF. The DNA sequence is TGTGCCAGCAGCGCACCGGGACTAGCTAGCAATGAGCAGTTCTTC. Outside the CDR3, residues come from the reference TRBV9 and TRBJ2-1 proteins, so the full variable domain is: DSGVTQTPKHLITATGQRVTLRCSPRSGDLSVYWYQQSLDQGLQFLIQYYNGEERAKGNILERFSAQQFPDLHSELNLSSLELGDSALYFCASSAPGLASNEQFFGPGTRLTVL.